The present TCR beta chain was sequenced within a study of cytomegalovirus exposure and HLA in healthy donors. Overall study context: Early release data held tens of millions of unique TCRs from HLA-typed donors. Study-wide points: Sequencing likely generated an artifact that appeared as a cluster of highly shared sequence variants. Listed as cytomegalovirus-associated were over 150 TCR beta chains. One variant, a missense change in DCLRE1C, was linked in a later analysis to TCR beta V- and J-gene trimming.

V gave up 4 bases and J gave up 0 bases; unmatched junction bases: 6. CDR3 size: 15 residues. Germline CDR1 is LGHNA and CDR2 is YSLEER. Researchers ran the PCR with 60 Vbeta and 13 Jbeta primers. Clones were sequenced by immunoSEQ multiplex PCR, and TCRdb holds only the in-frame ones, with some missing. The data hold under 150,000 clones, with approximately 78% observed a single time. Concerning this clone: Its target is unknown.

The genes are TRBV4-3 and TRBJ2-7, with TRBD1 matching 7 bases. The sample consisted of PBMCs. The sequence came from a man in his forties in good health and CMV-seropositive. As DNA, the CDR3 is TGCGCCAGCAGCCGATCACAGGGGCTCTCCTACGAGCAGTACTTC. Amino acid sequence: CASSRSQGLSYEQYF.